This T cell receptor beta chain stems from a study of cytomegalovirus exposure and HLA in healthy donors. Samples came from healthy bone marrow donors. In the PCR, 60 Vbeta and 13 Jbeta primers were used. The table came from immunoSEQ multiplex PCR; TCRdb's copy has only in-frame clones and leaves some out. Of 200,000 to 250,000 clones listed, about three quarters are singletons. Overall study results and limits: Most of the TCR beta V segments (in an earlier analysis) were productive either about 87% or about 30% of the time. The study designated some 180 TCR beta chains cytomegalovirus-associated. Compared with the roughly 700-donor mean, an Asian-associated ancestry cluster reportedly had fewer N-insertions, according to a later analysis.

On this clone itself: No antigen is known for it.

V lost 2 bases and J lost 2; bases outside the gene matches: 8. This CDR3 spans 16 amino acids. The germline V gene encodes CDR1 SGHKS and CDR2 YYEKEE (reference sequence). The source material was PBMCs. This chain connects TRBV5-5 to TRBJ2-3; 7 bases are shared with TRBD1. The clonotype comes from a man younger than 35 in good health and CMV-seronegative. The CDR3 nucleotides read TGTGCCAGCAGCTTCCGACAGGGCACTCACACAGATACGCAGTATTTT. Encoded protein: CASSFRQGTHTDTQYF.